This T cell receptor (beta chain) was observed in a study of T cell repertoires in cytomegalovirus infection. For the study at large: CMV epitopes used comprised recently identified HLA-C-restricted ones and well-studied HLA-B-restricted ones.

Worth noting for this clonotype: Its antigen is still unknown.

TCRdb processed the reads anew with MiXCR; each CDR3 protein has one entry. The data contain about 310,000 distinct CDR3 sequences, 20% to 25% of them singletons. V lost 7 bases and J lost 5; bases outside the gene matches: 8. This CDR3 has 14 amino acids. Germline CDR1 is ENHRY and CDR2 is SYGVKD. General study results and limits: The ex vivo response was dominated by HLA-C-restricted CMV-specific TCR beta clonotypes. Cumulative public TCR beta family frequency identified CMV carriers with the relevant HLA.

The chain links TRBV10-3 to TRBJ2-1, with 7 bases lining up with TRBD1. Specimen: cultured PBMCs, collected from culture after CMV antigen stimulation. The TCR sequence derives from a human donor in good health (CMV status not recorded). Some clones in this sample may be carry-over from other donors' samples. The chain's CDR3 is CAINSGGSHNEQFF. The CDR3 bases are TGTGCCATCAATTCAGGGGGTTCCCACAATGAGCAGTTCTTC.